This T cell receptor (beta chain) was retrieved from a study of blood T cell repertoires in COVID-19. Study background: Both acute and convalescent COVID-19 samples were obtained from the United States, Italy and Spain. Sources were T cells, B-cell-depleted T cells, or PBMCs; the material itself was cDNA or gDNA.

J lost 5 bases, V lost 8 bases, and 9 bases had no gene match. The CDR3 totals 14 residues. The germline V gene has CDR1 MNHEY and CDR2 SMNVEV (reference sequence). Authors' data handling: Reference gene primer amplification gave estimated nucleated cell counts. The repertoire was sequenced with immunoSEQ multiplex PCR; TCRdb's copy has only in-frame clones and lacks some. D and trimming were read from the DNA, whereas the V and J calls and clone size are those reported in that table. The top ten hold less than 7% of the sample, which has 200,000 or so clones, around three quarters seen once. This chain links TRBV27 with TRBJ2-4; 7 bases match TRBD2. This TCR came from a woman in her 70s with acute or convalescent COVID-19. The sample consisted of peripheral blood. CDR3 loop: CASLRPRGENIQYF. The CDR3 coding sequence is TGTGCCAGCCTGCGACCTCGGGGGGAAAACATTCAGTACTTC.